A selection of T cell receptor beta chains follows, all from one sample in a study of control samples from healthy donors and cancer patients. Sequencing used immunoSEQ multiplex PCR; TCRdb keeps in-frame clones, though not all of them. The table lists 190,000 or so clones, around 93% of them singletons. Specimen: blood. Source of these receptors: a man younger than 35 in good health. The CDR3 runs from the conserved cysteine through the conserved F or W. The D gene is left open where the match is weak.

V	D	J	CDR3
TRBV6-5	TRBD2	TRBJ2-5	CASSFWTSGGETQYF
TRBV4-2	TRBD2	TRBJ2-7	CASSHLGGKGLLYEQYF
TRBV2	TRBD2	TRBJ2-7	CASSGLAGGVQSYEQYF
TRBV6-6	TRBD2	TRBJ2-3	CASSYSLRGADTQYF
TRBV24-1	NA	TRBJ2-2	CATSDLGGTGELFF
TRBV27	NA	TRBJ1-1	CASSLGGALGAFF
TRBV27	NA	TRBJ1-2	CASSFSGDGYTF
TRBV27	TRBD1	TRBJ1-6	CASSPGTAFSPLHF
TRBV10-3	TRBD2	TRBJ2-3	CAISGKGTSGESTDTQYF
TRBV27	NA	TRBJ1-6	CASRQWGGRGSPLHF
TRBV9	TRBD2	TRBJ2-3	CASSPSSGGALNTQYF
TRBV15	NA	TRBJ2-1	CATSYGEGGSYEQFF
TRBV28	NA	TRBJ1-5	CASSLRPGSNQPQHF
TRBV19	TRBD2	TRBJ2-3	CASRTSGGDTQYF
TRBV24-1	NA	TRBJ1-1	CATSDLSQTEAFF
TRBV30	NA	TRBJ1-6	CAWGAGVRSPLHF
TRBV6-5	NA	TRBJ1-1	CASIDRLNTEAFF
TRBV12-3/TRBV12-4	NA	TRBJ2-2	CASSLNTGELFF
TRBV12-3/TRBV12-4	NA	TRBJ1-4	CASSTWGGEKLFF
TRBV9	NA	TRBJ1-3	CASSTSGRSSGNTIYF
TRBV6-6	NA	TRBJ1-2	CASSHQDGYGYTF
TRBV5-1	TRBD2	TRBJ2-3	CASSPWTSGGADTQYF
TRBV19	NA	TRBJ1-5	CASSIRGTVNQPQHF
TRBV4-2	TRBD1	TRBJ2-7	CASSLYYRGLNEQYF
TRBV7-2	NA	TRBJ2-3	CASSLVSGTDTQYF
TRBV6-1	TRBD2	TRBJ2-7	CASSEGTSNSYEQYF
TRBV10-3	NA	TRBJ1-3	CAIRQVSGNTIYF
TRBV6-5	NA	TRBJ1-1	CASSYRQYPNTEAFF
TRBV10-1	NA	TRBJ2-3	CASSDDGSTDTQYF
TRBV2	TRBD1	TRBJ1-6	CASRLIGQANSPLHF
TRBV19	NA	TRBJ1-6	CASSARGGTPSPLHF
TRBV5-1	NA	TRBJ2-7	CASSPSGSFYEQYF
TRBV19	NA	TRBJ2-1	CASRPGPNPYNEQFF
TRBV7-2	NA	TRBJ1-5	CASSIRHGPNQPQHF
TRBV10-3	NA	TRBJ2-5	CAISDEGGVGTQYF
TRBV27	NA	TRBJ1-5	CASRPDTAGPQHF
TRBV30	NA	TRBJ2-2	CAWSVHRVLDTGELFF
TRBV10-3	TRBD1	TRBJ1-5	CAISDGQGSNQPQHF
TRBV15	TRBD1	TRBJ1-1	CATSRLGQGNTEAFF
TRBV19	NA	TRBJ1-1	CASSFGRGVEAFF
TRBV6-5	NA	TRBJ1-1	CASSYSPGTEAFF
TRBV9	NA	TRBJ2-5	CASSVGSGGTETQYF
TRBV6-5	NA	TRBJ1-2	CASSYTTDPYGYTF
TRBV11-2	NA	TRBJ1-5	CASSLQGPVSTQHF
TRBV29-1	NA	TRBJ2-6	CSVEDRGTGANVLTF
TRBV9	NA	TRBJ2-1	CASSDNEQFF